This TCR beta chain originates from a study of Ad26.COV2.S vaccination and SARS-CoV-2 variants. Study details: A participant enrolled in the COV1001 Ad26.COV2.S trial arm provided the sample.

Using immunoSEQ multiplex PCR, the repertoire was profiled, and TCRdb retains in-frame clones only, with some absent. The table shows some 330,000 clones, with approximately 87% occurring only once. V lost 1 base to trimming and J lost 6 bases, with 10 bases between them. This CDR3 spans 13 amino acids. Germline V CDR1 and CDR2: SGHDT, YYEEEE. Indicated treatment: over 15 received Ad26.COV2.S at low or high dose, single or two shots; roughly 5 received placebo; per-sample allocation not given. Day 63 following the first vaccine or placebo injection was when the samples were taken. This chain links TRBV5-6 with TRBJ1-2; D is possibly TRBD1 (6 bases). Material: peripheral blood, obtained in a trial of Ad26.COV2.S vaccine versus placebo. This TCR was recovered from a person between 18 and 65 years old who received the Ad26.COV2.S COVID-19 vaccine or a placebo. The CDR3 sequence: CASSLFRGDGYTF. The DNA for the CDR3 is TGTGCCAGCAGCTTGTTCAGGGGCGATGGCTACACCTTC.